Listed below are T cell receptor beta chains from one sample, sequenced in a study of blood T cell repertoires in COVID-19. The method was immunoSEQ multiplex PCR; TCRdb's version includes in-frame clones alone and lacks a portion of them. The repertoire holds around 200,000 clones, with under 90% as singletons. The specimen sequenced was peripheral blood. Receptor source: a man aged 30 to 45 with active or convalescent COVID-19. Both conserved end residues are part of each CDR3. A D gene is named only where the DNA matches it firmly. Some rows mark clone size as missing; the rest say once, few, many or name a class of expanded clone.

V gene: TRBV12-5
clone size: -
J gene: TRBJ2-5
D gene: TRBD1
CDR3 protein: CASGPGTGVETQYF
CDR3 DNA: TGTGCTAGTGGCCCCGGGACAGGGGTAGAGACCCAGTACTTC

V gene: TRBV6-6
clone size: once
J gene: TRBJ1-2
D gene: TRBD1
CDR3 protein: CASSYSDRESYTF
CDR3 DNA: TGTGCCAGCAGTTACTCGGACAGGGAGAGCTACACCTTC

V gene: TRBV9
clone size: -
J gene: TRBJ2-7
D gene: TRBD2
CDR3 protein: CASSLARDGTTGEQYF
CDR3 DNA: TGTGCCAGCAGCCTCGCACGCGACGGGACTACGGGGGAGCAGTACTTC

V gene: TRBV7-9
clone size: -
J gene: TRBJ2-1
D gene: -
CDR3 protein: CATRGSGTTYNEQFF
CDR3 DNA: TGTGCCACCAGGGGGAGCGGGACTACCTACAATGAGCAGTTCTTC

V gene: TRBV28
clone size: -
J gene: TRBJ2-5
D gene: TRBD2
CDR3 protein: CASSLRSSGETQYF
CDR3 DNA: TGTGCCAGCAGTTTGAGGTCTAGCGGGGAGACCCAGTACTTC

V gene: TRBV28
clone size: -
J gene: TRBJ1-1
D gene: -
CDR3 protein: CASTPSPPNTEAFF
CDR3 DNA: TGTGCCAGCACCCCCTCCCCCCCGAACACTGAAGCTTTCTTT

V gene: TRBV7-2
clone size: -
J gene: TRBJ2-2
D gene: -
CDR3 protein: CASSLVGGNTGELFF
CDR3 DNA: TGTGCCAGCAGCTTAGTAGGGGGGAACACCGGGGAGCTGTTTTTT

V gene: TRBV9
clone size: few
J gene: TRBJ2-1
D gene: TRBD2
CDR3 protein: CASSQTSGTGSFRDNEQFF
CDR3 DNA: TGTGCCAGCAGCCAGACTAGCGGGACGGGGTCATTTAGGGACAATGAGCAGTTCTTC

V gene: TRBV9
clone size: -
J gene: TRBJ1-4
D gene: TRBD1
CDR3 protein: CASSVGDRDEKLFF
CDR3 DNA: TGTGCCAGCAGCGTGGGGGACAGGGATGAAAAACTGTTTTTT

V gene: TRBV30
clone size: -
J gene: TRBJ2-3
D gene: TRBD1
CDR3 protein: CAFTGADTQYF
CDR3 DNA: TGTGCCTTCACAGGGGCAGATACGCAGTATTTT

V gene: TRBV19
clone size: -
J gene: TRBJ2-3
D gene: TRBD1
CDR3 protein: CASSPPDRVIGDTQYF
CDR3 DNA: TGTGCCAGTAGCCCACCTGACAGGGTTATCGGAGATACGCAGTATTTT

V gene: TRBV7-2
clone size: -
J gene: TRBJ2-2
D gene: -
CDR3 protein: CASSSYTGELFF
CDR3 DNA: TGTGCCAGCAGCTCCTACACCGGGGAGCTGTTTTTT

V gene: TRBV7-9
clone size: -
J gene: TRBJ1-4
D gene: -
CDR3 protein: CASSLGYWLGATNEKLFF
CDR3 DNA: TGTGCCAGCAGCTTAGGGTATTGGCTGGGAGCAACTAATGAAAAACTGTTTTTT

V gene: TRBV5-1
clone size: -
J gene: TRBJ1-1
D gene: TRBD1
CDR3 protein: CASSLDRVGSTEAFF
CDR3 DNA: TGCGCCAGCAGTTTAGACAGGGTGGGGAGCACTGAAGCTTTCTTT

V gene: TRBV3-1/TRBV3-2
clone size: -
J gene: TRBJ2-5
D gene: TRBD2
CDR3 protein: CASSQDWSGGGETQYF
CDR3 DNA: TGTGCCAGCAGCCAAGATTGGTCGGGGGGGGGAGAGACCCAGTACTTC

V gene: TRBV29-1
clone size: -
J gene: TRBJ1-1
D gene: -
CDR3 protein: CSVGQSNTEAFF
CDR3 DNA: TGCAGCGTCGGACAGTCGAACACTGAAGCTTTCTTT

V gene: TRBV13
clone size: few
J gene: TRBJ1-1
D gene: -
CDR3 protein: CASSLARGQTNTEAFF
CDR3 DNA: TGTGCCAGCAGCTTAGCGCGAGGACAAACTAACACTGAAGCTTTCTTT

V gene: TRBV4-1
clone size: -
J gene: TRBJ1-2
D gene: TRBD1
CDR3 protein: CASSQDPGQGHGYGYTF
CDR3 DNA: TGCGCCAGCAGCCAAGATCCGGGACAGGGTCATGGCTATGGCTACACCTTC

V gene: TRBV11-3
clone size: -
J gene: TRBJ2-1
D gene: -
CDR3 protein: CASSTGREFSYNEQFF
CDR3 DNA: TGTGCCAGCAGCACCGGTCGGGAGTTCTCCTACAATGAGCAGTTCTTC

V gene: TRBV15
clone size: -
J gene: TRBJ2-3
D gene: TRBD2
CDR3 protein: CATSRAAGATDTQYF
CDR3 DNA: TGTGCCACCAGCAGAGCAGCGGGAGCCACGGATACGCAGTATTTT

V gene: TRBV15
clone size: -
J gene: TRBJ1-5
D gene: -
CDR3 protein: CATQGAGNQPQHF
CDR3 DNA: TGTGCCACCCAGGGTGCGGGCAATCAGCCCCAGCATTTT

V gene: TRBV25-1
clone size: -
J gene: TRBJ2-2
D gene: TRBD1
CDR3 protein: CASSPDRTYTGELFF
CDR3 DNA: TGTGCCAGCAGCCCGGACAGGACCTACACCGGGGAGCTGTTTTTT

V gene: TRBV19
clone size: -
J gene: TRBJ1-5
D gene: TRBD1
CDR3 protein: CASSLPGTGDQPQHF
CDR3 DNA: TGTGCCAGTAGCCTTCCCGGGACAGGGGACCAGCCCCAGCATTTT

V gene: TRBV6-1
clone size: -
J gene: TRBJ1-1
D gene: TRBD1
CDR3 protein: CASSPTGTEAFF
CDR3 DNA: TGTGCCAGCAGCCCGACAGGGACTGAAGCTTTCTTT

V gene: TRBV7-2
clone size: few
J gene: TRBJ1-5
D gene: TRBD1
CDR3 protein: CASSLQGAMDQPQHF
CDR3 DNA: TGTGCCAGCAGCTTACAGGGGGCGATGGATCAGCCCCAGCATTTT

V gene: TRBV28
clone size: -
J gene: TRBJ2-1
D gene: -
CDR3 protein: CASRELATNEQFF
CDR3 DNA: TGTGCCAGCAGGGAACTAGCTACTAATGAGCAGTTCTTC

V gene: TRBV5-1
clone size: -
J gene: TRBJ1-5
D gene: -
CDR3 protein: CASSLSGGNQPQHF
CDR3 DNA: TGCGCCAGCAGCTTGTCAGGGGGCAATCAGCCCCAGCATTTT

V gene: TRBV28
clone size: -
J gene: TRBJ2-5
D gene: -
CDR3 protein: CASSYGGRSETQYF
CDR3 DNA: TGTGCCAGCAGCTACGGAGGGAGATCGGAGACCCAGTACTTC

V gene: TRBV11-3
clone size: -
J gene: TRBJ2-1
D gene: TRBD1
CDR3 protein: CASSPTGSYNEQFF
CDR3 DNA: TGTGCCAGCAGCCCGACAGGGTCCTACAATGAGCAGTTCTTC

V gene: TRBV5-4
clone size: -
J gene: TRBJ2-7
D gene: -
CDR3 protein: CASSLDREPYEQYF
CDR3 DNA: TGTGCCAGCAGCTTGGATCGGGAACCATACGAGCAGTACTTC

V gene: TRBV18
clone size: -
J gene: TRBJ1-3
D gene: -
CDR3 protein: CASSLEILTGNTIYF
CDR3 DNA: TGTGCCAGCTCGCTAGAGATTCTTACTGGAAACACCATATATTTT

V gene: TRBV19
clone size: many
J gene: TRBJ1-5
D gene: TRBD1
CDR3 protein: CATTPRGGIRPQHF
CDR3 DNA: TGTGCCACCACACCGCGAGGGGGCATACGGCCCCAGCATTTT

V gene: TRBV27
clone size: -
J gene: TRBJ2-2
D gene: TRBD2
CDR3 protein: CASSLVSGGGGELFF
CDR3 DNA: TGTGCCAGCAGTTTAGTCTCGGGGGGGGGCGGGGAGCTGTTTTTT

V gene: TRBV6-5
clone size: -
J gene: TRBJ1-1
D gene: -
CDR3 protein: CASSTLGGTEAFF
CDR3 DNA: TGTGCCAGCAGTACTCTAGGGGGTACTGAAGCTTTCTTT

V gene: TRBV7-9
clone size: -
J gene: TRBJ2-3
D gene: TRBD2
CDR3 protein: CAPAAGEADTQYF
CDR3 DNA: TGTGCCCCGGCGGCGGGAGAAGCAGATACGCAGTATTTT

V gene: TRBV6-5
clone size: few
J gene: TRBJ1-2
D gene: -
CDR3 protein: CASSYSEEGGYTF
CDR3 DNA: TGTGCCAGCAGTTACTCAGAGGAGGGGGGCTACACCTTC

V gene: TRBV14
clone size: -
J gene: TRBJ1-5
D gene: -
CDR3 protein: CASSQGGGARQPQHF
CDR3 DNA: TGTGCCAGCAGCCAAGGGGGGGGCGCGCGGCAGCCCCAGCATTTT

V gene: TRBV30
clone size: -
J gene: TRBJ2-7
D gene: -
CDR3 protein: CAWSVGAAYEQYF
CDR3 DNA: TGTGCCTGGAGTGTAGGGGCGGCCTACGAGCAGTACTTC

V gene: TRBV30
clone size: -
J gene: TRBJ2-7
D gene: TRBD1
CDR3 protein: CAWSSFETGGYYEQYF
CDR3 DNA: TGTGCCTGGAGTTCCTTCGAGACAGGGGGGTACTACGAGCAGTACTTC

V gene: TRBV19
clone size: -
J gene: TRBJ2-7
D gene: TRBD2
CDR3 protein: CASRPTSGRYEQYF
CDR3 DNA: TGTGCCAGTAGGCCGACTAGCGGGAGGTACGAGCAGTACTTC

V gene: TRBV2
clone size: -
J gene: TRBJ1-1
D gene: -
CDR3 protein: CASSRDLNTEAFF
CDR3 DNA: TGTGCCAGCAGTCGGGACTTGAACACTGAAGCTTTCTTT

V gene: TRBV13
clone size: -
J gene: TRBJ1-2
D gene: -
CDR3 protein: CASRRGNYGYTF
CDR3 DNA: TGTGCCAGCAGACGCGGGAATTATGGCTACACCTTC

V gene: TRBV6-6
clone size: -
J gene: TRBJ1-4
D gene: -
CDR3 protein: CASSPRGGNEKLFF
CDR3 DNA: TGTGCCAGCAGCCCCCGGGGGGGTAATGAAAAACTGTTTTTT

V gene: TRBV5-5
clone size: -
J gene: TRBJ1-6
D gene: TRBD1
CDR3 protein: CASSPAGTGSFNSPLHF
CDR3 DNA: TGTGCCAGCAGCCCGGCCGGGACAGGGTCTTTTAATTCACCCCTCCACTTT

V gene: TRBV2
clone size: -
J gene: TRBJ1-3
D gene: -
CDR3 protein: CASSVYEVAAGNTIYF
CDR3 DNA: TGTGCCAGCAGTGTATATGAGGTAGCGGCTGGAAACACCATATATTTT

V gene: TRBV4-3
clone size: -
J gene: TRBJ1-5
D gene: -
CDR3 protein: CASSQLHTGNQPQHF
CDR3 DNA: TGCGCCAGCAGCCAACTCCATACAGGAAATCAGCCCCAGCATTTT

V gene: TRBV5-1
clone size: few
J gene: TRBJ1-4
D gene: TRBD1
CDR3 protein: CASSFGDRGEGEKLFF
CDR3 DNA: TGCGCCAGCAGCTTCGGGGACAGGGGAGAGGGTGAAAAACTGTTTTTT

V gene: TRBV29-1
clone size: -
J gene: TRBJ1-2
D gene: TRBD1
CDR3 protein: CSVDRTGGNYGYTF
CDR3 DNA: TGCAGCGTTGACCGGACAGGGGGGAACTATGGCTACACCTTC

V gene: TRBV24-1
clone size: -
J gene: TRBJ2-1
D gene: TRBD1
CDR3 protein: CATSELGTGYNEQFF
CDR3 DNA: TGTGCCACCAGTGAGTTGGGGACAGGGTACAATGAGCAGTTCTTC

V gene: TRBV4-1
clone size: -
J gene: TRBJ2-7
D gene: TRBD2
CDR3 protein: CASSQVPGTSGTYEQYF
CDR3 DNA: TGCGCCAGCAGCCAGGTTCCCGGGACTAGCGGGACCTACGAGCAGTACTTC

V gene: TRBV28
clone size: few
J gene: TRBJ1-5
D gene: -
CDR3 protein: CASSNERGGLSNQPQHF
CDR3 DNA: TGTGCCAGCAGTAATGAGCGGGGGGGGTTATCCAATCAGCCCCAGCATTTT

V gene: TRBV15
clone size: -
J gene: TRBJ1-1
D gene: -
CDR3 protein: CATSREPGLNTEAFF
CDR3 DNA: TGTGCCACCAGCAGAGAGCCAGGATTGAACACTGAAGCTTTCTTT

V gene: TRBV6-1
clone size: -
J gene: TRBJ2-2
D gene: TRBD2
CDR3 protein: CASSGGVLAGGPTGELFF
CDR3 DNA: TGTGCCAGCAGTGGTGGCGTTCTAGCGGGGGGGCCCACCGGGGAGCTGTTTTTT

V gene: TRBV18
clone size: -
J gene: TRBJ1-5
D gene: -
CDR3 protein: CASSPTQPQHF
CDR3 DNA: TGTGCCAGCTCACCCACACAGCCCCAGCATTTT